These 15 T cell receptor beta chains were sequenced from one sample in a study of cytomegalovirus exposure and HLA in healthy donors. In the PCR, 60 Vbeta and 13 Jbeta primers were used. Sequenced by immunoSEQ multiplex PCR; TCRdb stores in-frame clones only, minus some. The profile shows 180,000 or so clones, almost 80% of them singletons. The sequenced material came from PBMCs. Receptor source: a man aged 50 or older in good health and CMV-seropositive.

J is TRBJ1-1 and V is TRBV10-3; a weak D match, TRBD1 (6 bases). The V end lost 6 bases, the J end lost 3 bases, and 20 bases lay between the germline ends. Germline V gene sequence: CDR1 ENHRY, CDR2 SYGVKD. This CDR3 region has 16 residues. CDR3 region: CAISQPSQGVYTEAFF. The CDR3 nucleotides read TGTGCCATCAGCCAACCTTCACAGGGCGTGTACACTGAAGCTTTCTTT.

This clone was seen a single time. The rearrangement joins TRBV6-6 to TRBJ1-1, with a tentative D call TRBD1 (6 bases). The V and J ends lost 7 bases and 5 bases respectively, with 17 bases between them. This CDR3 region has 14 residues. In germline, CDR1 is MNHNY, CDR2 SVGAGI (reference sequence). In DNA, the CDR3 is TGTGCCAGCACCCTCGGGCAGGGACAAACTGAAGCTTTCTTT. Protein: CASTLGQGQTEAFF.

This clone was found once. This chain links TRBV1 with TRBJ1-3; the listed D gene, TRBD1, was not tested against the DNA. TRBV1 is termed a pseudogene. The CDR3 is made up of 17 amino acids. The CDR3 is CTSSQKTGKNSGNTIYF. CDR3 sequence (DNA): TGCACCAGCAGCCAGAAGACAGGGAAGAACTCTGGAAACACCATATATTTT.

This clone was seen a handful of times. The CDR3 sequence: CASSTLDRGHEQYF. The DNA for the CDR3 is TGTGCCAGCAGTACCTTGGACAGGGGGCACGAGCAGTACTTC. This rearrangement joins TRBV2 to TRBJ2-5; 11 bases line up with TRBD1. The J call could be wrong; TRBJ2-7 is a better fit for the DNA end. Germline V lookup: CDR1 SNHLY, CDR2 FYNNEI. This CDR3 region has 14 residues.

This clone has only a few counts. The chain has TRBV7-3 and TRBJ2-1, with TRBD2 matching 13 bases. V shed 2 bases, J shed 1 base, and the junction held 8 bases outside the gene matches. The CDR3 is made up of 19 amino acids. Germline lookup yields CDR1 SGHTA and CDR2 FQGTGA. The CDR3 sequence: CASSLRGLAGVPSYNEQFF. DNA for the CDR3: TGTGCCAGCAGCTTACGAGGACTAGCGGGGGTGCCATCCTACAATGAGCAGTTCTTC.

V and J are TRBV18 and TRBJ2-6, with TRBD1 as a possible D gene (6 bases). There are 17 residues in the CDR3. Germline lookup yields CDR1 KGHSH and CDR2 LQKENI. V was shortened by 3 bases and J by 4 bases, with 16 bases between the two germline ends. The CDR3 DNA reads TGTGCCAGCTCACCCCGGACAGTACAAAACGGGGCCAACGTCCTGACTTTC. Protein sequence: CASSPRTVQNGANVLTF.

This rearrangement joins TRBV7-8 to TRBJ1-2; D remains unclear. V lost 1 base and J lost 2, with 8 bases in between. The germline V gene encodes CDR1 SGHVS and CDR2 FQNEAQ. There are 14 residues in the CDR3. CDR3 bases: TGTGCCAGCAGCTTAGGGAGGACGAACTATGGCTACACCTTC. Amino acid sequence: CASSLGRTNYGYTF. Drawing the rest from reference TRBV7-8 and TRBJ1-2, the complete variable domain is GAGVSQSPRYKVAKRGQDVALRCDPISGHVSLFWYQQALGQGPEFLTYFQNEAQLDKSGLPSDRFFAERPEGSVSTLKIQRTQQEDSAVYLCASSLGRTNYGYTFGSGTRLTVV.

The chain combines TRBV18 with TRBJ1-1; 9 bases match TRBD1. This CDR3 is 16 amino acids long. V shed 3 bases and J 0 bases; nucleotides not matched to a gene: 5. The germline gives CDR1 KGHSH, CDR2 LQKENI. The CDR3 nucleotides read TGTGCCAGCTCACCGGGACAGGGCCTCATGAACACTGAAGCTTTCTTT. Amino acid sequence: CASSPGQGLMNTEAFF.

V and J are TRBV6-1 and TRBJ2-1, with no clear D. V lost 8 bases, J lost 12 bases, and 17 bases lay in between. Germline V gives CDR1 MNHNS, CDR2 SASEGT. The CDR3 loop spans 12 amino acids. Written as DNA, the CDR3 is TGTGCCAGCCGAGTGTCAGGTTTTGTGCAGTTCTTC. This sequence encodes CASRVSGFVQFF.

J is TRBJ2-3 and V is TRBV28, with TRBD1 identical over 7 bases. CDR3 size: 16 residues. Germline loops: CDR1 MDHEN, CDR2 SYDVKM. Germline trimming cut 3 bases from V and 1 base from J; bases unmatched to any gene: 7. The DNA of the CDR3 is TGTGCCAGCAGTTTTCCCAGGACAGGACGCACAGATACGCAGTATTTT. Encoded protein: CASSFPRTGRTDTQYF.

The V call is TRBV5-6, the J call TRBJ2-7; 9 nucleotides line up with TRBD2. This CDR3 comprises 18 residues. The junction had 14 bases not matched to a gene; V was cut back by 4 bases and J by 0 bases. CDR1 and CDR2 from the germline V gene are SGHDT and YYEEEE. The CDR3 region has the DNA TGTGCCAGCAGCCCTACCCTCCTCAGCGGGGGGACCTCCTACGAGCAGTACTTC. This translates into CASSPTLLSGGTSYEQYF.

V gene TRBV21-1 combines with J gene TRBJ2-3; no DNA check was done on the table's D call, TRBD1. TRBV21-1 has pseudogene status. This CDR3 is built from 16 residues. The CDR3 here is CASSLWTVTSTDTQYF. In DNA form, the CDR3 reads TGTGCCAGCAGCTTGTGGACAGTGACTAGCACAGATACGCAGTATTTT.

This clone was detected only a few times. The chain has TRBV2 and TRBJ1-1; 7 bases are a match to TRBD1. V lost 6 bases, J lost 1 base, and 8 bases stayed unmatched. The CDR3 loop spans 15 amino acids. Germline CDR1 reads SNHLY; CDR2 reads FYNNEI. CDR3 sequence reads: CASRALQGTNTEAFF. CDR3 bases: TGTGCCAGCAGAGCCCTACAGGGGACGAACACTGAAGCTTTCTTT.

The rearrangement uses TRBV28 and TRBJ1-3; maybe TRBD1 (6 bases). V lost 8 bases and J lost 4, with 12 bases in between. Germline V gene data show CDR1 as MDHEN and CDR2 as SYDVKM. The CDR3 runs 13 residues. The CDR3 coding sequence is TGTGCCAGCGGGAGGGGGGGAGGAAACACCATATATTTT. Amino acids: CASGRGGGNTIYF.

The J gene is TRBJ1-2, the V gene TRBV4-1, with unresolved D. Germline CDR1 is MGHRA and CDR2 is YSYEKL. V lost 4 bases, J lost 7 bases, and 19 bases lay in between. The CDR3 contains 15 residues. CDR3 protein: CASSPSSGTEAGYTF. For the CDR3, the DNA is TGCGCCAGCAGCCCCTCCTCGGGAACAGAAGCTGGCTACACCTTC.